This TCR beta chain was recovered during a study of low-dose radiotherapy and immunotherapy resistance in tumors. Across the whole study: Cohort 1 was treated with 0.5 Gy per fraction at 2-week intervals, amounting to 6.5 Gy overall.

This clonotype was counted many times. This CDR3 region has 15 residues. V was clipped by 1 base and J by 3 bases, with 13 bases between them. Germline V lookup: CDR1 SGHRS, CDR2 YFSETQ. First-strand cDNA relied on TRAV- and TRBV-specific primers spanning alpha and beta chains. TCRs underwent 20 PCR cycles of amplification with a constant-region primer and V-primer adapter. TCRdb ran MiXCR on the reads and lists one entry per CDR3 protein. Found here are 60,000 to 90,000 distinct CDR3 sequences, around a third of them singletons; the top ten hold 11%. Time point specified: before trial treatment. The sequence was obtained from a female donor with ovarian cancer. This chain links TRBV5-1 with TRBJ1-1; D is ambiguous. The sample was PBMCs, taken before treatment. This chain's CDR3 is CASSLIVPPDTEAFF. The CDR3 DNA sequence: TGCGCCAGCAGCTTGATTGTACCCCCCGACACTGAAGCTTTCTTT. The entire variable domain, with the rest obtained from reference TRBV5-1 and TRBJ1-1, is as follows: KAGVTQTPRYLIKTRGQQVTLSCSPISGHRSVSWYQQTPGQGLQFLFEYFSETQRNKGNFPGRFSGRQFSNSRSEMNVSTLELGDSALYLCASSLIVPPDTEAFFGQGTRLTVV.